This T cell receptor (beta chain) was sequenced for a study of T cells expressing NK-cell markers. TCRdb derives one entry per CDR3 protein from the 5' RACE reads, leaving out DNA. The sample has about 260,000 distinct CDR3 sequences, and its top ten clones hold around 0.37%. Sequencing was performed on blood T cells: a sorted CD56 or NKG2C T cell subset, CD4+ or CD8+ T cells, or bulk PBMC T cells (not recorded which). The sequence derives from a man between 18 and 29 years old in good health.

The CDR3 is CATSRNRQGTEPQHF. The rearrangement uses TRBV15 and TRBJ1-5; TCRdb lists TRBD1, though no DNA is available to test this call. The germline gives CDR1 LNHNV, CDR2 YYDKDF (reference sequence). This CDR3 has 15 amino acids. Using reference TRBV15 and TRBJ1-5 for the parts outside the CDR3, the full variable domain is DAMVIQNPRYQVTQFGKPVTLSCSQTLNHNVMYWYQQKSSQAPKLLFHYYDKDFNNEADTPDNFQSRRPNTSFCFLDIRSPGLGDTAMYLCATSRNRQGTEPQHFGDGTRLSIL.